The subject of this entry is one T cell receptor beta chain. Its antigen remains undetermined. Base qualities are not provided; no much larger clone lies one nucleotide away. For sequencing of the TCRbeta CDR3 region, genomic DNA was extracted from the sorted cells. The immunoSEQ Assay was used to sequence the TCRbeta CDR3 regions. Held by TCRdb, this immuneACCESS table contains in-frame sequences only and omits some clones. Under half of the omission traces to an unresolved V gene where checked; the cause of the rest is unknown. This sample comprises around 51,000 clones, roughly 80% of them detected only once. Of the sample, under 2.5% is held by the ten largest clones. The data were obtained in a study of OX40 agonist ivuxolimab in advanced cancers. Context from the whole study: Ivuxolimab was an agonistic, fully human IgG2 monoclonal antibody directed against OX40 (CD134), a costimulatory receptor. Of the approximately 50 patients in dose escalation, about 20 had hepatocellular carcinoma, around 15 had melanoma, 9 had renal cell carcinoma and 9 had head and neck cancer. The monotherapy dose-escalation portion (N of about 50 patients) of the phase I ivuxolimab trial is reported in the paper. Partial responses occurred in three dose-escalation patients: two with cutaneous melanoma and one with hepatocellular carcinoma. The dose-escalation cohort was 82.7% male with a mean age of roughly 60 years, ranging from roughly 23 to 90. Patients were allowed to have had prior anti-PD-1, anti-PD-L1 or anti-CTLA-4 therapy, and 40% of the dose-escalation patients had been treated with checkpoint inhibitors. Intravenous ivuxolimab was administered to patients every 2 weeks at six dose levels: 0.01, 0.1, 0.3, 1.5, 3 and 10 mg/kg. Peripheral TCRbeta sequencing aimed to test whether ivuxolimab altered TCR sequence diversity and caused clonal T-cell expansion. Results and caveats for the whole study, not just this receptor: The antigen specificity of the clonally expanded peripheral T cells was not determined. Low levels of normalized T-cell clonal expansion were also seen in some patients who did not respond. In the 0.1-3.0 mg/kg groups, partial responders were among the patients with the lowest normalized peripheral clonal expansion, particularly in CD8+ T cells. At doses of 0.1 to 3.0 mg/kg, clonal expansion of both CD4+ and CD8+ blood T cells was observed from baseline to week 6. On average, CD8+ T cells showed more expanded clones than CD4+ T cells after ivuxolimab.

Unmatched junction bases come to 5, with V trimmed by 5 bases and J by 2 bases. From the cysteine up to the phenylalanine, the CDR3 has a length of 14 residues. Only the CDR3 DNA stays, 42 bases, in frame from base 1. CDR1 MDHEN and CDR2 SYDVKM are derived from the germline V gene. The trial excluded patients who had a history of autoimmune disease or who were on systemic immunosuppression. In every dose cohort, peripheral blood was drawn for TCR sequencing at baseline, cycle 4 day 1, and cycle 7 day 1. Samples came from an open-label, multicenter, first-in-human phase I dose-escalation trial of ivuxolimab. Adults with locally advanced or metastatic head and neck squamous cell, hepatocellular, melanoma or renal cell carcinoma were enrolled in the trial. Before TCR sequencing, CD4+ and CD8+ T cells were separately sorted from peripheral blood.

This sequence originates from an adult with an advanced solid tumor such as melanoma, head and neck, liver or kidney cancer. The chain couples TRBV28 to TRBJ2-7, and 8 junctional nucleotides match TRBD1. The material sequenced was CD4+ or CD8+ T cells sorted from blood, taken in a trial of the OX40 agonist ivuxolimab. CDR3 protein: CASSPGQGPYEQYF. The DNA is TGTGCCAGCAGTCCCGGACAGGGACCCTACGAGCAGTACTTC.